This is a list of T cell receptor beta chains from one sample in a study of T cell repertoires in cytomegalovirus infection. Their antigens remain unidentified. TCRdb passed the reads through MiXCR, listing each CDR3 protein once. Of approximately 1,000,000 distinct CDR3 sequences listed, approximately 31% are singletons. The sequences come from cultured CD8+ T cells from PBMCs, collected from culture after CMV antigen stimulation. These receptors originate from a human donor in good health (CMV status not recorded). Some clones in this sample may be carry-over from other donors' samples. Each CDR3 is given with its conserved first and last residue. Fields, in order: J gene, V gene, clone size, D gene, CDR3 DNA, CDR3 protein. A D gene is named only where the DNA matches it firmly. For some rows the clone size is stated as once, few or many, or as a class when expanded; others skip it.

>TRBJ1-5|TRBV6-1|few|.
TGTGCCAGCAGTGACCGGACAGCCACAAAGGAAGGGCGGAGGCAATATCAGCCCCAGCATTTT
CASSDRTATKEGRRQYQPQHF
>TRBJ2-1|TRBV6-2/TRBV6-3|many|.
TGTGCCAGCAGTTATTATCCTTTCTACAATGAGCAGTTCTTC
CASSYYPFYNEQFF
>TRBJ1-3|TRBV7-9|.|.
TGTGCCAGCAGCTTACCTCCGGGACATCCTTTTTCCAAAAACACCATATATTTT
CASSLPPGHPFSKNTIYF
>TRBJ1-1|TRBV25-1|.|.
TGTGCCAGCAGTGAATCAGGCTACACTGAAGCTTTCTTT
CASSESGYTEAFF
>TRBJ2-3|TRBV6-8|few|.
TGTGCCAGCAGCCCCAAAAAAATACGCGGGGAGAGGACAGATACGCAGTATTTT
CASSPKKIRGERTDTQYF
>TRBJ1-5|TRBV6-2/TRBV6-3|.|TRBD1
TGTGCCAGCAGTTACTACAGGGGGGCTAAGCAGCCCCAGCATTTT
CASSYYRGAKQPQHF
>TRBJ1-5|TRBV10-3|.|.
TGTGCCACCCAGGGAGGGCAGTCTAATCAGCCCCAGCATTTT
CATQGGQSNQPQHF
>TRBJ1-1|TRBV6-5|few|.
TGTGCCAGCAGTTATTATCGGAAACCCGACACTGAAGCTTTCTTT
CASSYYRKPDTEAFF
>TRBJ2-3|TRBV12-3/TRBV12-4|many|.
TGTGCCAGCAGTTTCGGACAGGAGGGTGGCCCAGATACGCAGTATTTT
CASSFGQEGGPDTQYF
>TRBJ1-4|TRBV7-6|few|TRBD1
TGTGCCAGCAGCTCCCGGGACAGGGGGTTTCTCGAAAAACTGTTTTTT
CASSSRDRGFLEKLFF
>TRBJ2-7|TRBV11-2|many|.
TGTGCCAGCAGCTTCTTGCGGAGCAACACTTCCTACGAGCAGTACTTC
CASSFLRSNTSYEQYF
>TRBJ2-6|TRBV7-9|few|.
TGTGCCAGCAGCCTACCGACTGGGGCCAACGTCCTGACTTTC
CASSLPTGANVLTF
>TRBJ2-2|TRBV19|many|TRBD2
TGTGCCAGTAGTGCCGCCTCTAGCGGGGGGTACACCGGGGAGCTGTTTTTT
CASSAASSGGYTGELFF
>TRBJ2-2|TRBV19|.|.
TGTGCCAGTACAGGCGCGAACACCGGGGAGCTGTTTTTT
CASTGANTGELFF
>TRBJ2-5|TRBV7-2|many|TRBD1
TGTGCCAGCAGCCGACAGGGGAAAGAGACCCAGTACTTC
CASSRQGKETQYF
>TRBJ2-3|TRBV19|.|.
TGTGCCAGTAGTCCAAGGGACACAGGGATAGGCACAGATACGCAGTATTTT
CASSPRDTGIGTDTQYF
>TRBJ2-7|TRBV20-1|.|.
TGCAGTGCTAGAATGGGATTTGGGCAGGACTACGAGCAGTACTTC
CSARMGFGQDYEQYF
>TRBJ1-1|TRBV28|many|TRBD1
TGTGCCAGCAGTTTATACGAAGGGACAGGGGAGTGGACTGAAGCTTTCTTT
CASSLYEGTGEWTEAFF
>TRBJ2-1|TRBV24-1|.|.
TGTGCCACCAGTGATTTGTGGGGGGCGCACAATGAGCAGTTCTTC
CATSDLWGAHNEQFF
>TRBJ1-2|TRBV12-3/TRBV12-4|.|.
TGTGCCAGCAGGAGCACCGGGACCCTCTATGGCTACACCTTC
CASRSTGTLYGYTF
>TRBJ2-6|TRBV7-9|few|.
TGTGCCAGCAGCTTGGTACAGAGCTCTGGGGCCAACGTCCTGACTTTC
CASSLVQSSGANVLTF
>TRBJ1-6|TRBV23-1|.|.
TGCGCCAGCAGTCCGAAAGAAAGCTCCTATAATTCACCCCTCCACTTT
CASSPKESSYNSPLHF
>TRBJ1-1|TRBV4-3|.|.
TGCGCCAGCAGCCAAGGTTGGAGGGGAAGAACTGAAGCTTTCTTT
CASSQGWRGRTEAFF
>TRBJ2-1|TRBV4-1|.|TRBD2
TGCGCCAGCAGCCCTTTGGGGCTAGCGGGGGTAAATGAGCAGTTCTTC
CASSPLGLAGVNEQFF
>TRBJ2-6|TRBV19|few|.
TGTGCCAGTAGTACTATCGCGGGAACTATAAGCTCTGGGGCCAACGTCCTGACTTTC
CASSTIAGTISSGANVLTF
>TRBJ2-7|TRBV5-1|.|TRBD1
TGCGCCAGCAGATCCGGACAGGGGGCCGACGAGCAGTACTTC
CASRSGQGADEQYF
>TRBJ1-2|TRBV4-3|few|.
TGCGCCAGCAGCCCCGATACGGGATCCTATGGCTACACCTTC
CASSPDTGSYGYTF
>TRBJ2-5|TRBV5-5|.|TRBD2
TGTGCCAGCACCCTAGCGGGAGTCGGGCCGACCCAGTACTTC
CASTLAGVGPTQYF
>TRBJ1-2|TRBV29-1|.|.
TGCAGCGTTGCTGTCAGACCCTATGGCTACACCTTC
CSVAVRPYGYTF
>TRBJ2-3|TRBV7-9|few|TRBD2
TGTGCCAGCAGCTCCTTAGCGGGGGGGACTACGCAGTATTTT
CASSSLAGGTTQYF
>TRBJ1-2|TRBV7-8|few|.
TGTGCCAGCAGCTTAGCCCGATTGAGGAGGGAAAACATTGGCCACTATGGCTACACCTTC
CASSLARLRRENIGHYGYTF
>TRBJ2-7|TRBV7-9|many|.
TGTGCCAGCAGCTCCCCCCAAGGGTGGGAGCGGACCGCCTCCTACGAGCAGTACTTC
CASSSPQGWERTASYEQYF
>TRBJ2-1|TRBV4-2|.|.
TGTGCCAGCAGCCAAGAAAACGGCTTAGACGATGAGCAGTTCTTC
CASSQENGLDDEQFF
>TRBJ1-6|TRBV7-2|.|.
TGTGCCAGCGTCGTGGGCACCTATAATTCACCCCTCCACTTT
CASVVGTYNSPLHF
>TRBJ1-1|TRBV14|.|.
TGTGCCAGCAGCCAAGAGGACAGTGAAGCTTTCTTT
CASSQEDSEAFF
>TRBJ1-1|TRBV7-2|many|.
TGTGCCAGCAGCTCTTCGTGGGGGATGAACACTGAAGCTTTCTTT
CASSSSWGMNTEAFF
>TRBJ1-4|TRBV15|.|.
TGTGCCACCACCCCAGTGGCAGATTCAACTAATGAAAAACTGTTTTTT
CATTPVADSTNEKLFF
>TRBJ2-4|TRBV7-6|few|TRBD2
TGTGCCAGCAGCTTAGCCGTAGCGGGGGGGGACATTCAGTACTTC
CASSLAVAGGDIQYF
>TRBJ2-5|TRBV6-6|.|.
TGTGCCAGCAGTTACTCCTACTACTGGGGTCAAGAGACCCAGTACTTC
CASSYSYYWGQETQYF
>TRBJ2-7|TRBV27|.|TRBD2
TGTGCCAGCAGTTCAGCGGGGGTCTTCGAGCAGTACTTC
CASSSAGVFEQYF
>TRBJ2-7|TRBV12-3/TRBV12-4|many|.
TGTGCCAGCAGTTTAGGGCGGCACGAGCAGTACTTC
CASSLGRHEQYF
>TRBJ2-1|TRBV12-5|few|.
TGTGCTAGTGGTCCCCCGATGTATGAGCAGTTCTTC
CASGPPMYEQFF
>TRBJ1-1|TRBV29-1|.|.
TGCAGCGTTAAGGCAACGACGAACACTGAAGCTTTCTTT
CSVKATTNTEAFF
>TRBJ2-7|TRBV7-6|many|.
TGTGCCAGCAGCTTACGCCTAGCTGAGGAGCAGTACTTC
CASSLRLAEEQYF
>TRBJ2-6|TRBV7-9|.|.
TGTGCCAGCAGCTTGGGTCCGGGACGGGGGAAGAGGGGGGCCAACGTCCTGACTTTC
CASSLGPGRGKRGANVLTF
>TRBJ1-2|TRBV20-1|few|.
TGCAGTGCTACACCAGGGAACAACTATGGCTACACCTTC
CSATPGNNYGYTF
>TRBJ1-2|TRBV28|.|.
TGTGCCGTCAGGGACGGAGCTAACTATGGCTACACCTTC
CAVRDGANYGYTF
>TRBJ1-5|TRBV11-3|.|.
TGTGCCAGCAGGTACTTGGGGAATAGCAATCAGCCCCAGCATTTT
CASRYLGNSNQPQHF
>TRBJ1-1|TRBV19|few|.
TGTGCCAGTAGTATAGGGGGCGAGAACACTGAAGCTTTCTTT
CASSIGGENTEAFF
>TRBJ2-1|TRBV11-2|.|TRBD1
TGTGCCAGCAGCATGACAGGGTTGGGCAATGAGCAGTTCTTC
CASSMTGLGNEQFF
>TRBJ1-2|TRBV7-3|.|.
TGTGCCAGCAGCCCCCGGGACGGGAGCAAGCGGAACTATGGCTACACCTTC
CASSPRDGSKRNYGYTF
>TRBJ2-2|TRBV23-1|.|.
TGCGCCAGCAGTCAATCTCTCGGCAGGGGATTTCACACCGGGGAGCTGTTTTTT
CASSQSLGRGFHTGELFF
>TRBJ2-1|TRBV6-5|.|TRBD2
TGTGCCAGCAGTCTAGGGACTAGCGGGGGGGCCAACTACAATGAGCAGTTCTTC
CASSLGTSGGANYNEQFF
>TRBJ2-3|TRBV7-9|few|.
TGTGCCAGCAGCTTACAGGTCCTAGCGACAGATACGCAGTATTTT
CASSLQVLATDTQYF
>TRBJ2-1|TRBV27|.|TRBD2
TGTGCCAGCAGTCACGGGGGGGGCGGGCAGTTCTTC
CASSHGGGGQFF
>TRBJ1-2|TRBV7-2|many|.
TGTGCCAGCAGCTTAGAACAGGGCAACTATGGCTACACCTTC
CASSLEQGNYGYTF
>TRBJ1-1|TRBV6-5|few|.
TGTGCCAGCAGTTACTCGAAGGAGACCATGAACACTGAAGCTTTCTTT
CASSYSKETMNTEAFF
>TRBJ2-3|TRBV4-2|few|TRBD2
TGTGCCAGCAGCCAAGACCCACCTCTAGCGGGGGCGGGAGATACGCAGTATTTT
CASSQDPPLAGAGDTQYF
>TRBJ1-1|TRBV28|.|.
TGTGCCAGCACCTCAAGCACTGAAGCTTTCTTT
CASTSSTEAFF
>TRBJ2-5|TRBV7-2|many|TRBD2
TGTGCCAGCAGCTTTATCCTAGCGGGGGTAACCCAAGAGACCCAGTACTTC
CASSFILAGVTQETQYF